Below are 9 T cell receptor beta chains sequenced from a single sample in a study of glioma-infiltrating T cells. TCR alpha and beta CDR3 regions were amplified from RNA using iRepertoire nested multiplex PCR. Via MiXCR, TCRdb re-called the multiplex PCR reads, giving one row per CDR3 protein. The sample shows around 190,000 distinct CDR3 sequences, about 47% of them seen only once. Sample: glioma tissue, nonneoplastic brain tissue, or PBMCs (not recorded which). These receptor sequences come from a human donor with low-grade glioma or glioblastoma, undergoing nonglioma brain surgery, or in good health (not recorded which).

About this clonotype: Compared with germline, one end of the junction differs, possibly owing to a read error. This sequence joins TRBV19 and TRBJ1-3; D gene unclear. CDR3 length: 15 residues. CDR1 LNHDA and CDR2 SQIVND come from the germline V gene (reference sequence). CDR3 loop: CASSIEGFSGKTIYF. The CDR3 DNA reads TGTGCCAGTAGTATCGAGGGCTTCTCTGGAAAAACCATATATTTT.

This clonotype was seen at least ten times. The CDR3 loop is CSVEILAGETQYF. CDR3 in DNA: TGCAGCGTTGAAATTCTAGCGGGAGAGACCCAGTACTTC. The V and J genes are TRBV29-1 and TRBJ2-5, with 8 bases matching TRBD2. The CDR3 runs 13 residues. The V and J ends lost 2 bases and 4 bases, in that order; junction bases with no gene match: 3. CDR1 and CDR2 (germline): SQVTM, ANQGSEA. Looking up the rest from reference TRBV29-1 and TRBJ2-5 gives the full variable domain: SAVISQKPSRDICQRGTSLTIQCQVDSQVTMMFWYRQQPGQSLTLIATANQGSEATYESGFVIDKFPISRPNLTFSTLTVSNMSPEDSSIYLCSVEILAGETQYFGPGTRLLVL.

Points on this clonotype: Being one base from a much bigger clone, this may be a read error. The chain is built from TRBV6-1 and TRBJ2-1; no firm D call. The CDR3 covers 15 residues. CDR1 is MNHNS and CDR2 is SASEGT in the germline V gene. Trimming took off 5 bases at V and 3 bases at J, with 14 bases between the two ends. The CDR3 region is CASSRPTNYYNEQFF. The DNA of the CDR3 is TGTGCCAGCAGTCGACCAACGAACTACTACAATGAGCAGTTCTTC.

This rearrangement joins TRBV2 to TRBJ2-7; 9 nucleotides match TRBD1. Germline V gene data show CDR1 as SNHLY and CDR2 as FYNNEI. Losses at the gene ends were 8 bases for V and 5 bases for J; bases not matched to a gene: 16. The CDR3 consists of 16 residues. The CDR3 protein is CASGWRDRTGAHEQYF. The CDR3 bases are TGTGCCAGCGGGTGGAGAGATCGGACAGGGGCCCACGAGCAGTACTTC.

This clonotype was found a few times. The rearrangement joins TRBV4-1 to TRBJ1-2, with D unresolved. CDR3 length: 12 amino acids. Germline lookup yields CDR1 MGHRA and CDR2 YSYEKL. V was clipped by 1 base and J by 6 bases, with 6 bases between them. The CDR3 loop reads CASSQGLDGYTF. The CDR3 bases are TGCGCCAGCAGCCAAGGTTTAGATGGCTACACCTTC.

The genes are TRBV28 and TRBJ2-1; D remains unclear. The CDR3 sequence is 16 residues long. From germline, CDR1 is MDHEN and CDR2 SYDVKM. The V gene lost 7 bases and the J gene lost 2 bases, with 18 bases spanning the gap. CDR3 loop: CASIPYPADTYNEQFF. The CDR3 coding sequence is TGTGCCAGCATTCCCTACCCGGCTGATACCTACAATGAGCAGTTCTTC.

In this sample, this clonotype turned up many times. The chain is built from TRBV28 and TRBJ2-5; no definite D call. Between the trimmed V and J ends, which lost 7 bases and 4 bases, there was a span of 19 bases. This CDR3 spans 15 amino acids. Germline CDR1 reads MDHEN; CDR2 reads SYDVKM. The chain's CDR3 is CASTHRLGSIETQYF. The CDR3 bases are TGTGCCAGCACCCACCGACTTGGTTCCATAGAGACCCAGTACTTC.

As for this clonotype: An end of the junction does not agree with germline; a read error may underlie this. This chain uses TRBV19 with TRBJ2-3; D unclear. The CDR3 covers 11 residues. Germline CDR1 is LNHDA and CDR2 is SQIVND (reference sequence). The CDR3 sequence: CASGNRYTKYF. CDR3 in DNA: TGTGCCAGTGGAAACAGATATACGAAGTATTTT.

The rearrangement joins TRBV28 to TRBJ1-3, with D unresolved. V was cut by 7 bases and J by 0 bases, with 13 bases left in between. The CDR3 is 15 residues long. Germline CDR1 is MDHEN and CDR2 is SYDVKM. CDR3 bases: TGTGCCAGCAACGTGGGGTCCCGCTCTGGAAACACCATATATTTT. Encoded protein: CASNVGSRSGNTIYF.